This T cell receptor beta chain was identified in a study of cytomegalovirus exposure and HLA in healthy donors. Findings and caveats of the study: Per a later analysis, about 18,000 TCR beta sequences showed association with HLA alleles at 0.05 false discovery rate. Judged likely to be a sequencing artifact was a cluster of highly shared sequence variants. A later analysis showed that HLA-associated TCR beta chains had undergone more clonal expansion than equally common others. In vitro data verified three CMV-associated chains as specific for CMV antigens.

The PCR employed 60 Vbeta primers together with 13 Jbeta primers. Sequenced by immunoSEQ multiplex PCR; TCRdb stores in-frame clones only, minus some. This table holds approximately 220,000 clones, over 65% found once. Germline CDR1 MDHEN, CDR2 SYDVKM. The J segment lost 2 bases and the V segment lost 6 bases, leaving 5 bases of the junction unmatched. The CDR3 contains 14 residues. Concerning this clone: Its antigen is not known.

Sequencing was performed on PBMCs. The chain combines TRBV28 with TRBJ2-7; TRBD1 matches 9 bases. This clonotype originated in a man younger than 35 in good health and CMV-seronegative. CDR3 nucleotides: TGTGCCAGCAGCTCGGGACAGGGACCCTACGAGCAGTACTTC. Protein sequence: CASSSGQGPYEQYF.